What follows is one TCR beta chain and its context. Germline V gene data show CDR1 as LGHDT and CDR2 as YNNKEL (reference sequence). The CDR3 has 12 residues. The V and J ends lost 7 bases and 9 bases respectively, with 14 bases between them. Produced via immunoSEQ multiplex PCR; TCRdb's table is partial and in-frame only. The repertoire holds under 100,000 clones, with 70% to 90% as singletons. This entry belongs to a study of blood T cell repertoires in COVID-19. The chain links TRBV3-1 (or the pseudogene TRBV3-2) to TRBJ2-3; D gene ambiguous. This TCR derives from a man aged 50 to 60 with acute or convalescent COVID-19. The sample was peripheral blood. The CDR3 region has the DNA TGTGCCAGCACCACGGTAAGAGGCACGCAGTATTTT. Translated: CASTTVRGTQYF.